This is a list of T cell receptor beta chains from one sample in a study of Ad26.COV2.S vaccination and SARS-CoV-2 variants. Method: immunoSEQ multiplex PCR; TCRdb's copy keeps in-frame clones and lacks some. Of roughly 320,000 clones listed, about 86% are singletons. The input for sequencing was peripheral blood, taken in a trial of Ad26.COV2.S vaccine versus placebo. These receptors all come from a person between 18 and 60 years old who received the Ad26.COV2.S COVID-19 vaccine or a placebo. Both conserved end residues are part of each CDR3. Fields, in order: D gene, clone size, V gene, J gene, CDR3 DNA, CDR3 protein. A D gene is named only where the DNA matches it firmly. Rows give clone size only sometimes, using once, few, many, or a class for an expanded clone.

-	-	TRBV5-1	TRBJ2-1	TGCGCCAGCAGCTTGGGAGGGGGGGCGAACAATGAGCAGTTCTTC	CASSLGGGANNEQFF
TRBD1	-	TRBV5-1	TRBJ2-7	TGCGCCAGCAGCTTGGCGACAGGGAAAGGAACCTACGAGCAGTACTTC	CASSLATGKGTYEQYF
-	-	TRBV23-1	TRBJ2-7	TGCGCCAGCAGTCAATCACGGGAGGGAGGGGGCGCGAAAACTCTTTGCGAGCAGTACTTC	CASSQSREGGGAKTLCEQYF
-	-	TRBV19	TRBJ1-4	TGTGCCAGTAGCCCATGGAAGGGTGGGACTAATGAAAAACTGTTTTTT	CASSPWKGGTNEKLFF
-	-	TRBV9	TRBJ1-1	TGTGCCAGCAGTCGAGTACAGAGAGCGGGCACTGAAGCTTTCTTT	CASSRVQRAGTEAFF
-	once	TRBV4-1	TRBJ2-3	TGCGCCAGCAGCCAGGGACCGTTACTCCCCACAGATACGCAGTATTTT	CASSQGPLLPTDTQYF
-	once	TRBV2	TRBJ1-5	TGTGCCAGCCGCGGGGATCTACGCAATCAGCCCCAGCATTTT	CASRGDLRNQPQHF
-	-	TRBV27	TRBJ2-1	TGTGCCAGCAGTCACCCAGGCTGGGAGCAGTTCTTC	CASSHPGWEQFF
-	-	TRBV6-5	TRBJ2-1	TGTGCCAGCAGTTACGGTTGGGAAAACAATGAGCAGTTCTTC	CASSYGWENNEQFF
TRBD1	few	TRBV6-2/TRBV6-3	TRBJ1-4	TGTGCCAGCAGTTCGGGACAGGCTAATGAAAAACTGTTTTTT	CASSSGQANEKLFF
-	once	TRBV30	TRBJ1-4	TGTGCCTGGTGTTCAGGGAGGATTAATGAAAAACTGTTTTTT	CAWCSGRINEKLFF
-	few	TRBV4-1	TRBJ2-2	TGCGCCAGCGCCAAGCTTGACACCGGGGAGCTGTTTTTT	CASAKLDTGELFF
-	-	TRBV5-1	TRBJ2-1	TGCGCCAGCAGCTTGGACCCATACAATGAGCAGTTCTTC	CASSLDPYNEQFF
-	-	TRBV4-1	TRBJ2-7	TGCGCCAGCAGCACGCGGGACAGTACCTACGAGCAGTACTTC	CASSTRDSTYEQYF
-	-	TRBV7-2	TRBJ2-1	TGTGCCAGCAGCCAAAAGTACAATGAGCAGTTCTTC	CASSQKYNEQFF
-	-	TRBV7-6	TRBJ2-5	TGTGCCAGCAGCTTAGCGAGCACAGGGAACATACAGGGGACCCAGTACTTC	CASSLASTGNIQGTQYF
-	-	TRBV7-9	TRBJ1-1	TGTGCCAGCAGCTTAGAACGGGGCTTAAGCACTGAAGCTTTCTTT	CASSLERGLSTEAFF
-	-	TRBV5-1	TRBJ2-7	TGCGCCAGCAGCTTGCCCCACGATCCTTACGAGCAGTACTTC	CASSLPHDPYEQYF
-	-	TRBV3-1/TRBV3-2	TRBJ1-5	TGTGCCAGCAGCCAAGGGTCCACGGGGTTGGGTTCTCTTGTAGGACATCAGCCCCAGCATTTT	CASSQGSTGLGSLVGHQPQHF
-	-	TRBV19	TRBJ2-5	TGTGCCAGTAGCCTAGGGACATCTCCAGAGACCCAGTACTTC	CASSLGTSPETQYF
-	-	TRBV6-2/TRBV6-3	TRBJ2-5	TGTGCCAGCAGCCCGGGACTGCCAATACAAGAGACCCAGTACTTC	CASSPGLPIQETQYF
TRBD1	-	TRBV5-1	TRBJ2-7	TGCGCCAGCAGCCCGGGACAGAGCTCCTACGAGCAGTACTTC	CASSPGQSSYEQYF
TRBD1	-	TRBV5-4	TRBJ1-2	TGTGCCAGCAGCGGGACAGGGGGCGCAGACTATGGCTACACCTTC	CASSGTGGADYGYTF
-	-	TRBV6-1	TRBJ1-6	TGTGCCAGCAGTGAAGCCCGGGCGGTTAGGTCACCCCTCCACTTT	CASSEARAVRSPLHF
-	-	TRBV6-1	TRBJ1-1	TGTGCCAGCAGTGAAGGAACAGGGCGGACTGAAGCTTTCTTT	CASSEGTGRTEAFF
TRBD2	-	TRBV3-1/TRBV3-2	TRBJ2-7	TGTGCCAGCAGCCAACCGGGAGGCACCTACGAGCAGTACTTC	CASSQPGGTYEQYF
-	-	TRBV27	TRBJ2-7	TGTGCCAGCAGTTTAATACAATATCCCTACGAGCAGTACTTC	CASSLIQYPYEQYF
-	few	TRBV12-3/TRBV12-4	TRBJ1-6	TGTGCCAGCAGTTTAACCAATTCACCCCTCCACTTT	CASSLTNSPLHF
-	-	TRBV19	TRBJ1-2	TGTGCCAGTAGTATAAGCGCCCAGGGCAGGAACTATGGCTACACCTTC	CASSISAQGRNYGYTF
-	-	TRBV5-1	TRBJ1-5	TGCGCCAGCAGGCTCGGTATCCCAGGGGAGCCCCAGCATTTT	CASRLGIPGEPQHF
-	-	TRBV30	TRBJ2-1	TGTGCCTGGAGTAGGTCAGCCTACAATGAGCAGTTCTTC	CAWSRSAYNEQFF
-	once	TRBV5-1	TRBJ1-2	TGCGCCAGCAGCTTCGGGGAGGCGGTGAACTATGGCTACACCTTC	CASSFGEAVNYGYTF
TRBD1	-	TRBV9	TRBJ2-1	TGTGCCAGCAGCAATCAACCCGGGACAGGGGTTAATAATGAGCAGTTCTTC	CASSNQPGTGVNNEQFF
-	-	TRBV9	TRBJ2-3	TGTGCCAGCAGCGTAGATCAGCTAGATACGCAGTATTTT	CASSVDQLDTQYF
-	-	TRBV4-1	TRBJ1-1	TGCGCCAGCAGCCACCTTGGACTTGGGAACACTGAAGCTTTCTTT	CASSHLGLGNTEAFF
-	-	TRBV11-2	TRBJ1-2	TGTGCCAGCAGCTTAGGAGGGTATGGCTACACCTTC	CASSLGGYGYTF
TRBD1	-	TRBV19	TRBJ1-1	TGTGCCACCCAGGACCGGGACAGGGGCGGTTTGAGGGAAGCTTTCTTT	CATQDRDRGGLREAFF
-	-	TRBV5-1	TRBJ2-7	TGCGCCAGCAGATCCCTGGGGCTCGGAGGGGGCTACGAGCAGTACTTC	CASRSLGLGGGYEQYF
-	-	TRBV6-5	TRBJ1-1	TGTGCCAGCACCAAGTTGTCGGGGGGTGACACTGAAGCTTTCTTT	CASTKLSGGDTEAFF
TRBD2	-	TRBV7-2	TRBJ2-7	TGTGCCAGCAGCCCCCCAAGCGGGGGGCTTTCCTACGAGCAGTACTTC	CASSPPSGGLSYEQYF